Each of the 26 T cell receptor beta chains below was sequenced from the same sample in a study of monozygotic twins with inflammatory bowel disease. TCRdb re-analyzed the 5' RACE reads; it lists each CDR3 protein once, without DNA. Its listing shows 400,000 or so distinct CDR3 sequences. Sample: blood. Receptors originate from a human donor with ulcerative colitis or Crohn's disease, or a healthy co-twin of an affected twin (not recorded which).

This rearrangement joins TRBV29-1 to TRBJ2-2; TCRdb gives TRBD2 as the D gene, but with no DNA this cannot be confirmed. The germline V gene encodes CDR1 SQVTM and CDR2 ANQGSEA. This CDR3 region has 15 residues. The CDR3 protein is CSVEGPSGSIGELFF.

The CDR3 spells CASSISGTGIEELFF. The chain couples TRBV19 to TRBJ2-2; no DNA is available, so the TRBD1 call from TCRdb remains unchecked. The CDR3 length is 15 residues. Per the germline V gene, CDR1 is LNHDA and CDR2 is SQIVND (reference sequence).

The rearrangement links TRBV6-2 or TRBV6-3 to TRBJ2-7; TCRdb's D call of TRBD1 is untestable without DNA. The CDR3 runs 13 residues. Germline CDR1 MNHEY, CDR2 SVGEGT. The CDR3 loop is CASYSGRTYEQYF.

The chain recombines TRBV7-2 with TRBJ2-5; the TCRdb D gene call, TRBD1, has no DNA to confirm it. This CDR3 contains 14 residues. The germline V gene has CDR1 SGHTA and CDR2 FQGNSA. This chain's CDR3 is CASSVHGLGETQYF.

The CDR3 region is CASRREGTETQYF. The chain joins TRBV19 to TRBJ2-5; absent DNA, TCRdb's TRBD2 call cannot be checked. CDR1 and CDR2 from the germline V gene are LNHDA and SQIVND (reference sequence). This CDR3 spans 13 amino acids.

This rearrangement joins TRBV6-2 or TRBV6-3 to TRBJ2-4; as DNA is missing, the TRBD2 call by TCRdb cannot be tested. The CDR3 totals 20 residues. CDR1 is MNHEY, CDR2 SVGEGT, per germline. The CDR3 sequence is CASSYDGLAGNVGGKNIQYF.

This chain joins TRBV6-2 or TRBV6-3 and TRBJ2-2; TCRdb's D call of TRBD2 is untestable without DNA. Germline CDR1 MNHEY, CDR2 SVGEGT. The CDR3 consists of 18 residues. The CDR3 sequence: CAGGSIPRAGGNTGELFF.

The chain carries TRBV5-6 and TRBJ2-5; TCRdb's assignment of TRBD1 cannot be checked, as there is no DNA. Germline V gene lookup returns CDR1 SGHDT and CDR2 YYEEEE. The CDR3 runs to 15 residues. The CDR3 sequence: CARLSVPEAQKTQYF. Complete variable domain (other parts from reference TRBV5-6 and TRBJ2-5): DAGVTQSPTHLIKTRGQQVTLRCSPKSGHDTVSWYQQALGQGPQFIFQYYEEEERQRGNFPDRFSGHQFPNYSSELNVNALLLGDSALYLCARLSVPEAQKTQYFGPGTRLLVL.

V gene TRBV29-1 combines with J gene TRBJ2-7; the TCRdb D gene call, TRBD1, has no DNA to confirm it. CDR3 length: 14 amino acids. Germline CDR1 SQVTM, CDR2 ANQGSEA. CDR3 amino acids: CSAQDRGDSYEQYF.

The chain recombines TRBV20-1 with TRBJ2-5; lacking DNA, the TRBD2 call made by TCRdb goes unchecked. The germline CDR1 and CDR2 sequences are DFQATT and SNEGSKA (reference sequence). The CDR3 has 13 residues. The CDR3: CSERRGLLGTQYF.

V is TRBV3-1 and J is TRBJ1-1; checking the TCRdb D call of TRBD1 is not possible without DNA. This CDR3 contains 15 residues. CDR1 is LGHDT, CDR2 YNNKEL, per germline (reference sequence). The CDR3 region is CASSQTGAGNTEAFF. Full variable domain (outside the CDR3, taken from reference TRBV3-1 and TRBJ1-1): DTAVSQTPKYLVTQMGNDKSIKCEQNLGHDTMYWYKQDSKKFLKIMFSYNNKELIINETVPNRFSPKSPDKAHLNLHINSLELGDSAVYFCASSQTGAGNTEAFFGQGTRLTVV.

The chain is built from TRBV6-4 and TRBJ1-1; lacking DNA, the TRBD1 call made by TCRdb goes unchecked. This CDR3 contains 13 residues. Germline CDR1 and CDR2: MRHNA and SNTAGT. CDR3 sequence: CASSHNRGAEAFF.

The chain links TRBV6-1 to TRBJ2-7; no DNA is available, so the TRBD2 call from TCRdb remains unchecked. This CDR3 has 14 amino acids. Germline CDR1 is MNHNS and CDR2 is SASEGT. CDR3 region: CASKGTTGSYEQYF.

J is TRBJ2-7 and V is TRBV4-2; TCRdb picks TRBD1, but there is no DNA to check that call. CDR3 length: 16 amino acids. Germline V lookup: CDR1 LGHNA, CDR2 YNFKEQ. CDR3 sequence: CASSQDMSAPPYEQYF.

The CDR3 reads CASSPPDRAGGIQYF. The gene calls are TRBV7-9 and TRBJ2-4; TCRdb designates TRBD1, a call that cannot be tested without DNA. The CDR3 runs to 15 residues. CDR1 and CDR2 from the germline V gene are SEHNR and FQNEAQ (reference sequence).

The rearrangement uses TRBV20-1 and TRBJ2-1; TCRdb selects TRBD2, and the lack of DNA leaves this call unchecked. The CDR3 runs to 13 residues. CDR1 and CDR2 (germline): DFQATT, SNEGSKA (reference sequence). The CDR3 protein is CSALAGGYNEQFF.

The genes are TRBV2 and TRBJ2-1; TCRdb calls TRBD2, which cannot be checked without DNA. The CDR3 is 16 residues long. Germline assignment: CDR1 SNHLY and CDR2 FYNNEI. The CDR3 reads CASSGGLAGAGNEQFF. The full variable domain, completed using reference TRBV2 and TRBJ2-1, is EPEVTQTPSHQVTQMGQEVILRCVPISNHLYFYWYRQILGQKVEFLVSFYNNEISEKSEIFDDQFSVERPDGSNFTLKIRSTKLEDSAMYFCASSGGLAGAGNEQFFGPGTRLTVL.

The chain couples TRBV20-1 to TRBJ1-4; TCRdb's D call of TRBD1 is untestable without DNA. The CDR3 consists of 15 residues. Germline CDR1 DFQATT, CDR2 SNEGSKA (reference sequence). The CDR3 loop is CSARGRTGTNEKLFF.

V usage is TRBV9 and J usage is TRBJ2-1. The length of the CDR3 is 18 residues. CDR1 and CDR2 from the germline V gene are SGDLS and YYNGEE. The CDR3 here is CASGDNPRHLDSYNEQFF.

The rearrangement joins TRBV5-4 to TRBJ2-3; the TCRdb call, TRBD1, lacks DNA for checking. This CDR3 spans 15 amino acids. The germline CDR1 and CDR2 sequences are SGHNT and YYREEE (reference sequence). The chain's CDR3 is CASSLEAGELDTQYF.

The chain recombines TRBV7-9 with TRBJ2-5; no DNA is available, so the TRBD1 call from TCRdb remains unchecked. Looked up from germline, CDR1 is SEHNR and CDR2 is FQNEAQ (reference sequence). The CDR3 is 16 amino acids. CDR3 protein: CASSPPTAYLQETQYF.

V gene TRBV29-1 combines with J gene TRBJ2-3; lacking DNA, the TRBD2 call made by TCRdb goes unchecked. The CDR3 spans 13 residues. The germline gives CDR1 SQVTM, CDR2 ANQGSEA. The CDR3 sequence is CSVAGGDTDTQYF.

CDR3 region: CASSLRQNYNSPLHF. V usage is TRBV28 and J usage is TRBJ1-6. There are 15 residues in the CDR3. CDR1 MDHEN and CDR2 SYDVKM come from the germline V gene.

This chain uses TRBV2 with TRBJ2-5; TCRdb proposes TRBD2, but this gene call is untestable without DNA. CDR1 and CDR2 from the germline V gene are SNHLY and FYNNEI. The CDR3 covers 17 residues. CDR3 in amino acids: CASSEATSGGLQETQYF.

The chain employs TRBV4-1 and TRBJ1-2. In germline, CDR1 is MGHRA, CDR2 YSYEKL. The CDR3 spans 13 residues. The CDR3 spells CASSQEADYGYTF.

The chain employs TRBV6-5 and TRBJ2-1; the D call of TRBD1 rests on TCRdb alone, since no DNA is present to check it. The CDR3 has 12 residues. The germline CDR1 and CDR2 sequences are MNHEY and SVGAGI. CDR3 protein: CASSPGPAKEFF.